The following is a TCR beta chain sequence with its context. The sample belongs to a study of shared clonotypes between healthy human individuals. Genomic DNA of every subset was divided equally among multiple immunoSEQ plates. TCRdb's copy holds only in-frame clones and misses some; the assay was immunoSEQ multiplex PCR. This table has fewer than 600,000 clones, 70% to 80% appearing once. The CDR3 consists of 11 residues. The germline CDR1 and CDR2 sequences are SEHNR and FQNEAQ (reference sequence). Between the trimmed V and J ends, which lost 1 base and 12 bases, there was a span of 7 bases. This TCR was sampled from a woman aged 40 to 55 in good health. Some clones in this sample may be carry-over from other donors' samples. V gene TRBV7-9 combines with J gene TRBJ1-3; TRBD1 is a possible D gene (5 bases). The sequenced sample was PBMCs. The CDR3 is CASSLGQGIYF. The CDR3 nucleotides are TGTGCCAGCAGCTTAGGGCAGGGCATATATTTT.